The next 19 T cell receptor beta chains were all read from a single sample in a study of blood T cell repertoires in COVID-19. Repertoires were generated with immunoSEQ multiplex PCR, while TCRdb's copy carries only in-frame clones and drops some. The table records 150,000 to 200,000 clones, 80% to 90% of them present only once. The sample taken for sequencing was peripheral blood. The receptor source for this set is a man between 18 and 29 years old who had recovered from COVID-19.

V and J are TRBV5-1 and TRBJ2-7, with no clear D. The V gene's germline CDR1 is SGHRS and CDR2 YFSETQ. Trimming stripped 2 bases from V and 5 bases from J, with 11 bases between. The CDR3 spans 13 residues. CDR3 protein: CASSFGSQNEQYF. The CDR3 DNA is TGCGCCAGCAGCTTTGGCTCCCAGAACGAGCAGTACTTC. Supplemented by reference TRBV5-1 and TRBJ2-7, the full variable domain reads KAGVTQTPRYLIKTRGQQVTLSCSPISGHRSVSWYQQTPGQGLQFLFEYFSETQRNKGNFPGRFSGRQFSNSRSEMNVSTLELGDSALYLCASSFGSQNEQYFGPGTRLTVT.

The rearrangement joins TRBV15 to TRBJ1-5, with unresolved D. The CDR3 runs to 14 residues. V gave up 0 bases and J gave up 6 bases, with 9 bases separating them. Germline CDR1 reads LNHNV; CDR2 reads YYDKDF (reference sequence). The CDR3 sequence: CATSRDRGVQPQHF. The CDR3 DNA is TGTGCCACCAGCAGAGATAGAGGCGTTCAGCCCCAGCATTTT. Drawing the rest from reference TRBV15 and TRBJ1-5, the complete variable domain is DAMVIQNPRYQVTQFGKPVTLSCSQTLNHNVMYWYQQKSSQAPKLLFHYYDKDFNNEADTPDNFQSRRPNTSFCFLDIRSPGLGDTAMYLCATSRDRGVQPQHFGDGTRLSIL.

This chain uses TRBV7-2 with TRBJ1-2, with 7 bases lining up with TRBD1. In germline, CDR1 is SGHTA, CDR2 FQGNSA. Trimming cost V 5 bases and J 7 bases; bases outside gene matches: 10. CDR3 length equals 14 residues. DNA of the CDR3: TGTGCCAGCAGCGCGATCAGCCAGGGGGGTGGCTACACCTTC. Residues: CASSAISQGGGYTF.

The chain couples TRBV7-3 to TRBJ2-2; tentatively, D is TRBD2 (6 bases). The CDR3 has 12 amino acids. The germline gives CDR1 SGHTA, CDR2 FQGTGA. V was cut by 5 bases and J by 6 bases, with 7 bases left in between. The CDR3 DNA is TGTGCCAGCAGCCCGGGGGCCGGGGAGCTGTTTTTT. Translation gives CASSPGAGELFF.

The V call is TRBV29-1, the J call TRBJ1-1; 7 nucleotides agree with TRBD1. CDR1 is SQVTM, CDR2 ANQGSEA, per germline. J lost 8 bases, V lost 0 bases, and 3 bases had no gene match. The CDR3 covers 12 residues. As DNA, the CDR3 is TGCAGCGTTGAAGACGACAGGGTCGAAGCTTTCTTT. This codes for CSVEDDRVEAFF.

The gene calls are TRBV5-6 and TRBJ2-7; the match to TRBD1 covers 10 bases. This CDR3 region has 19 residues. Germline-derived CDR1 and CDR2 are SGHDT and YYEEEE. The trim removed 3 bases at V and 3 bases at J, leaving 18 bases unmatched. CDR3 DNA: TGTGCCAGCAGCTCCTTAACCGGGACAGGGGAGGTGAGCTACTACGAGCAGTACTTC. This codes for CASSSLTGTGEVSYYEQYF.

The gene calls are TRBV19 and TRBJ2-1; TRBD2 is a possible D gene (6 bases). Trimming stripped 3 bases from V and 5 bases from J, with 11 bases between. Germline V lookup: CDR1 LNHDA, CDR2 SQIVND (reference sequence). CDR3 length equals 14 residues. The DNA for the CDR3 is TGTGCCAGTAGTATCGGCGGCGGGAACAATGAGCAGTTCTTC. Translation gives CASSIGGGNNEQFF.

The rearrangement joins TRBV6-5 to TRBJ1-5; perhaps TRBD1 as D (6 bases). Trimming left V 6 bases short and J 4 bases short, with 13 bases between. The CDR3 contains 14 residues. Germline CDR1 and CDR2: MNHEY and SVGAGI. The CDR3 nucleotides are TGTGCCAGCAGCCCCGGGGGGGCAAATCAGCCCCAGCATTTT. Encoded protein: CASSPGGANQPQHF.

The chain employs TRBV27 and TRBJ2-7, with 14 bases aligning to TRBD2. CDR1 is MNHEY and CDR2 is SMNVEV in the germline V gene (reference sequence). The CDR3 extends over 15 amino acids. The V and J ends lost 6 bases and 7 bases, in that order; junction bases with no gene match: 8. The chain's CDR3 is CASSVGLAGVSEQYF. In DNA, the CDR3 is TGTGCCAGCAGCGTGGGACTAGCGGGAGTATCTGAGCAGTACTTC.

V usage is TRBV21-1 and J usage is TRBJ2-2; TRBD2, as called in the table, went unchecked against the DNA. TRBV21-1 is an annotated pseudogene. The CDR3 runs to 16 residues. The CDR3, as DNA: TGTGCCAGCAGCAAAAAGAGAGAGCGGAACACCGGGGAGCTGTTTTTT. It encodes CASSKKRERNTGELFF.

This clone has only one observation. The chain combines TRBV6-5 with TRBJ1-2; D not resolved. Trimming took off 4 bases at V and 7 bases at J, with 13 bases between the two ends. Germline V gene sequence: CDR1 MNHEY, CDR2 SVGAGI. There are 13 residues in the CDR3. For the CDR3, the DNA is TGTGCCAGCAGTTCCCCGCTTCGGAGTGGCTACACCTTC. Translated, it gives CASSSPLRSGYTF.

The J gene is TRBJ2-7, the V gene TRBV7-2, with 8 bases fitting TRBD2. CDR1 and CDR2 (germline): SGHTA, FQGNSA. CDR3 length: 14 residues. With V trimmed by 4 bases and J by 4 bases, 6 bases remained unmatched. CDR3 DNA: TGTGCCAGCAGCTGGGAGGGCGGGAGGTACGAGCAGTACTTC. Translation: CASSWEGGRYEQYF.

V and J are TRBV7-2 and TRBJ1-1; D remains ambiguous. The CDR3 is 13 amino acids. V was cut by 5 bases and J by 7 bases, with 14 bases left in between. Germline-derived CDR1 and CDR2 are SGHTA and FQGNSA. The CDR3 DNA sequence: TGTGCCAGCAGCGAGGGAGTGCCGGATGAAGCTTTCTTT. This translates into CASSEGVPDEAFF.

The chain joins TRBV11-2 to TRBJ2-7; D is possibly TRBD2 (5 bases). Trimming pared 5 bases from V and 7 bases from J, leaving 15 bases between. The CDR3 is 13 residues long. Germline V lookup: CDR1 SGHAT, CDR2 FQNNGV. This CDR3 is CASSGTGSGEQYF. The CDR3 coding sequence is TGTGCCAGCAGCGGAACGGGGTCGGGTGAGCAGTACTTC.

This chain joins TRBV25-1 and TRBJ1-2; TRBD1 matches 10 bases. The CDR3 is 14 amino acids. V trimming: 3 bases; J trimming: 4 bases; junction bases outside the gene matches: 2. The germline CDR1 and CDR2 sequences are MGHDK and SYGVNS. The CDR3 is CASSETGGFYGYTF. For the CDR3, the DNA is TGTGCCAGCAGTGAGACAGGGGGCTTCTATGGCTACACCTTC.

In this sample, this clone turned up a few times. The sample carries other DNA sequences with the same CDR3. The chain recombines TRBV18 with TRBJ2-7; 9 bases match TRBD2. The CDR3 length is 14 residues. CDR1 KGHSH and CDR2 LQKENI come from the germline V gene. V was clipped by 3 bases and J by 4 bases; unmatched bases: 4. The CDR3 reads CASSPPSGAYEQYF. The CDR3 DNA is TGTGCCAGCTCACCCCCTAGCGGGGCTTACGAGCAGTACTTC. Complete variable domain (other parts from reference TRBV18 and TRBJ2-7): NAGVMQNPRHLVRRRGQEARLRCSPMKGHSHVYWYRQLPEEGLKFMVYLQKENIIDESGMPKERFSAEFPKEGPSILRIQQVVRGDSAAYFCASSPPSGAYEQYFGPGTRLTVT.

Concerning this clone itself: The junction departs from germline at one end; a sequencing error may be responsible. This chain uses TRBV9 with TRBJ1-3, with unresolved D. This CDR3 has 15 residues. Germline CDR1 SGDLS, CDR2 YYNGEE. CDR3 in DNA: TGTGCCAGCAGCGTAATTGCGGGATCTGGAAGCACCATATATTTT. This translates into CASSVIAGSGSTIYF.

V and J are TRBV7-9 and TRBJ2-5; D unclear. Trimming took 4 bases from V and 7 from J, leaving 13 bases between them. The CDR3 is made up of 13 amino acids. CDR1 and CDR2 from the germline V gene are SEHNR and FQNEAQ (reference sequence). DNA for the CDR3: TGTGCCAGCAGCTCACCACTGATTGGGACCCAGTACTTC. Encoded protein: CASSSPLIGTQYF.

The chain uses TRBV7-2 and TRBJ2-5; 7 bases are shared with TRBD1. CDR1 and CDR2 (germline): SGHTA, FQGNSA. The length of the CDR3 is 15 residues. Trimming cost V 8 bases and J 5 bases; bases outside gene matches: 14. CDR3 DNA: TGTGCCAGCTGTACAGGGGCTCTTCCGGCGGAGACCCAGTACTTC. Its translation: CASCTGALPAETQYF.